The 7 T cell receptor beta chains listed next were all sequenced from one sample in a study of early T cells in non-severe SARS-CoV-2 infection (dated by TCRdb to the early 2020s). The library was made by 5' RACE. Sequencing was carried out with a NextSeq 500. TCRdb's own reprocessing of the public reads used fastp at Q25 and MiXCR and kept productive beta chains. Entries are consolidated by CDR3 protein sequence, retaining the most common genes and DNA. The table for this sample lists approximately 98,000 distinct CDR3 sequences; about an eighth of them were counted only once. The leading ten clones occupy around 3.1% of the sample. The sequencing sample was made of whole blood. Receptors were obtained from an adult who was a healthcare worker with PCR-confirmed SARS-CoV-2 infection or an uninfected control (not recorded which).

This clonotype was counted only a few times. The chain carries TRBV7-2 and TRBJ2-5; 14 bases align to TRBD2. CDR3 length: 19 amino acids. The V gene's germline CDR1 is SGHTA and CDR2 FQGNSA. The junction had 11 bases not matched to a gene; V was cut back by 4 bases and J by 1 base. The CDR3 DNA reads as TGTGCCAGCAGCTCATCCGGGACTAGCGGGAGCACGCGCCAAGAGACCCAGTACTTC. Its protein is CASSSSGTSGSTRQETQYF.

This clonotype came up a few times. The chain joins TRBV12-3 or TRBV12-4 to TRBJ2-5, with D perhaps matching TRBD2 (5 bases). Trimming stripped 0 bases from V and 1 base from J, with 12 bases between. This CDR3 region has 16 residues. CDR3 DNA sequence: TGTGCCAGCAGTTTAGCGCTAAGGGAGTTCCAAGAGACCCAGTACTTC. It is translated as CASSLALREFQETQYF.

This clonotype has ten or more counts. The V call is TRBV7-9, the J call TRBJ2-1, with TRBD2 matching over 12 bases. CDR1 and CDR2 from the germline V gene are SEHNR and FQNEAQ (reference sequence). The trim removed 5 bases at V and 7 bases at J, leaving 6 bases unmatched. CDR3 size: 15 residues. CDR3 sequence: CASSLTSGSRNEQFF. In DNA form, the CDR3 reads TGTGCCAGCAGCCTGACTAGCGGGAGTCGAAATGAGCAGTTCTTC.

This clonotype showed up just a few times. This chain links TRBV9 with TRBJ2-3, with D unresolved. The CDR3 runs 16 residues. The germline CDR1 and CDR2 sequences are SGDLS and YYNGEE. Trimming shortened V by 0 bases and J by 2 bases, and 13 bases separated the two germline ends. DNA of the CDR3: TGTGCCAGCAGCGTAGGGGCATCCCCTATCACAGATACGCAGTATTTT. It encodes CASSVGASPITDTQYF.

This rearrangement joins TRBV6-5 to TRBJ2-1; 8 bases match TRBD2. V trimming: 0 bases; J trimming: 7 bases; junction bases outside the gene matches: 14. The CDR3 is made up of 18 amino acids. Germline loops: CDR1 MNHEY, CDR2 SVGAGI. CDR3 coding DNA: TGTGCCAGCAGTTACTCACCGGGGGGGCCTACTCCCCTAAATGAGCAGTTCTTC. Translated, it gives CASSYSPGGPTPLNEQFF.

In this sample, this clonotype turned up many times. The rearrangement uses TRBV12-3 or TRBV12-4 and TRBJ2-5, with 12 bases matching TRBD2. With V trimmed by 7 bases and J by 5 bases, 8 bases remained unmatched. The CDR3 covers 15 residues. The CDR3 spells CASTRLAGVGETQYF. The DNA of the CDR3 is TGTGCCAGCACCAGACTAGCGGGAGTGGGGGAGACCCAGTACTTC.

This clonotype turned up a few times. The chain joins TRBV20-1 to TRBJ2-1; 11 nucleotides match TRBD2. Germline V gives CDR1 DFQATT, CDR2 SNEGSKA (reference sequence). The CDR3 totals 17 residues. V lost 4 bases to trimming and J lost 4 bases; unmatched junction nucleotides: 12. CDR3 protein: CSAKIPGTSGIYNEQFF. CDR3 bases: TGCAGTGCTAAAATTCCCGGGACTAGCGGAATTTACAATGAGCAGTTCTTC.